Listed here is a single TCR beta chain. This clonotype has just a few counts. Its antigen is currently not known. No qualities accompany the bases; no much larger clone lies one base away. Systemically healthy Caucasian individuals from Russia, 39 in total and aged roughly 6 to 100 years, were included as donors. Each donor gave 9 to 10 milliliters of peripheral blood, collected into EDTA-treated Vacutainer tubes. PBMCs were isolated by Ficoll-Paque density-gradient centrifugation, with at least 7 million obtained per sample. Trizol reagent was used to extract total RNA from PBMCs, with at least 6 micrograms per sample. For every donor, flow cytometry on a PBMC aliquot measured the percentage of naive CD45RAhigh/CD27high T cells. This sample stems from a study of blood T cells in healthy people across ages (dated by TCRdb to about 2015). Background on the whole study: In model experiments, template switching captured roughly one uniquely barcoded TCR beta cDNA molecule for every two T cells. Age-related changes in TCR beta repertoire diversity were measured in the study by deep sequencing normalized with unique cDNA molecular identifiers. The donors were split into four age groups: young (average roughly 15 years), middle-aged (39), aged (more than 60) and long-lived (approximately 80). The study analyzed two additional independent replicas of 1 million unique cDNA reads from the same blood draw for two donors, one aged 18 to 29 and one aged 80 or older. The paper as a whole reports these results and caveats: Observed TCR beta diversity per million T cells fell roughly linearly with age, and a significant reduction was already apparent by age around 39. Donor CMV infection status was unknown, potentially confounding age-related changes in expanded clonotypes. A strong correlation was found between observed TCR beta diversity and the percentage of naive T cells measured by flow cytometry. Compared with the aged group, more naive CD4+ T cells, fewer expanded clones and increased TCR diversity were shown by the long-lived group, suggesting age selection. Conclusive comparison of naive and antigen-experienced compartments was prevented by the profiling of bulk unsorted PBMCs. Estimates of total diversity based on one million sequenced T cells were regarded as lower bounds and as underestimates.

The CDR3 numbers 16 residues from cysteine through phenylalanine. The read is trimmed to its CDR3 DNA, 48 bases read in frame from base 1. Trimming accounts for 5 bases at V and 0 bases at J, while the number of junction bases matched to no gene is 5. According to the germline V gene, CDR1 reads SGHRS and CDR2 reads YFSETQ. The library relied on 5' RACE. Instrument on record: Illumina HiSeq 2500. A second PCR of roughly 6 to 11 cycles was run with a J-beta primer mix and a sample-barcoded 5' primer. A template-switch 5' adaptor carrying 12 random nucleotides introduced a unique molecular identifier onto each TCR beta cDNA molecule. Each sample yielded at least 2.5 million CDR3-containing paired-end reads. The Mint cDNA synthesis kit, primed by a TRBC-specific oligonucleotide, was used to synthesize first-strand cDNA from all RNA. All cDNA was treated with uracil-DNA glycosylase and then went through a first 18-cycle PCR with the universal primers M1SS and BC2_uni_R. In the source study's methods: Normalization of each sample was performed by random selection of 1 million high-quality reads, each carrying a distinct molecular identifier. Instead of being binned into consensus sequences, reads that shared molecular identifiers were thrown out. CDR3 identification, clonotype clustering and error correction used MiTCR with a Q25 quality threshold and the strictest error-elimination algorithm. A nonparametric unseen species model with Euler transformation was used to estimate a lower bound on total TCR beta diversity. TCRdb applied fastp at Q25 and MiXCR to the public reads, then kept only in-frame beta chains. Entries are consolidated by CDR3 protein sequence, retaining the most common genes and DNA. For this entry, the V and J calls and clone size follow TCRdb and not the study's own pipeline. The sample contains about 540,000 distinct CDR3 sequences, 24% of them found a single time. Of the sample, 8.5% to 9.5% falls within the top ten clones.

The same data also went into a second study, on T cells of mothers and their children. The second investigation adds: Nine systemically healthy Caucasian individuals served as donors, namely three mothers together with their six children. cDNA synthesis used all of the extracted RNA, with around 1.4 ug of RNA in each 15 ul reaction. In the second PCR, sample barcodes and 2-4 random nucleotides were introduced via the M1S primer. Each mother yielded over 8.5 million TCR beta CDR3 reads and each child 3 million to 3.5 million reads. Thymic selection shapes the output of TCR recombination in a similar way in related and unrelated pairs, and inherited differences have a minor effect. Normalized repertoire overlap in related mother-child pairs was always slightly higher than in unrelated mother-child pairs, but the difference was never significant. With a sensitivity of about 100 clones per million clonotypes, no persistent microchimeric T cell clones were detected. In the study, deep NGS was used to compare the TCR beta repertoires of mothers and children, and features distinguishing related mother-child pairs from unrelated individuals were sought. Mothers averaged about 40 +/- 4 years of age and children averaged around 10 +/- 4 years. After adapter ligation with NEBNext reagents, the libraries were sequenced on Illumina HiSeq 2000 with 100+100 nt paired-end reads. Mother and child libraries were prepared a month apart and sequenced in separate runs to prevent cross-contamination. For each donor, between about 450,000 and 2,300,000 distinct TCR beta clonotypes were identified. Naive TCR beta clonotypes were estimated from low-frequency clonotypes matched to each donor's FACS-determined naive share, without sorting.

The sample comprised blood. The origin of this receptor is a boy aged 5-17 years in good health. The sequence is built from TRBV5-1 and TRBJ2-1, and 10 junction bases match TRBD2. Read as DNA, the sequence is TGCGCCAGCAGACCCGGACTAGCGGACTCCTACAATGAGCAGTTCTTC. This yields the protein CASRPGLADSYNEQFF.